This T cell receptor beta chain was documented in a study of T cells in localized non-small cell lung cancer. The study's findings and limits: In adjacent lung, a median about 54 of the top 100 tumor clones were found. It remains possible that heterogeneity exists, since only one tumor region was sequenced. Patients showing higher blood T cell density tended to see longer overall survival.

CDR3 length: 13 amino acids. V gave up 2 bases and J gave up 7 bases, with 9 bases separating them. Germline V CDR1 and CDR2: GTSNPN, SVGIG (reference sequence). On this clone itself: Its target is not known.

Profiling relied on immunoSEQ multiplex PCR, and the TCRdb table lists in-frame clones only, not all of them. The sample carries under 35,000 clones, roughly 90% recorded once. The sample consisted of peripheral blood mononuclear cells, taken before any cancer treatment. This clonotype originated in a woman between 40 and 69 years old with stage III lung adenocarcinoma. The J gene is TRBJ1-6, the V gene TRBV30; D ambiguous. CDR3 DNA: TGTGCCTGGAGTCCCGACGGGAATTCACCCCTCCACTTT. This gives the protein CAWSPDGNSPLHF.